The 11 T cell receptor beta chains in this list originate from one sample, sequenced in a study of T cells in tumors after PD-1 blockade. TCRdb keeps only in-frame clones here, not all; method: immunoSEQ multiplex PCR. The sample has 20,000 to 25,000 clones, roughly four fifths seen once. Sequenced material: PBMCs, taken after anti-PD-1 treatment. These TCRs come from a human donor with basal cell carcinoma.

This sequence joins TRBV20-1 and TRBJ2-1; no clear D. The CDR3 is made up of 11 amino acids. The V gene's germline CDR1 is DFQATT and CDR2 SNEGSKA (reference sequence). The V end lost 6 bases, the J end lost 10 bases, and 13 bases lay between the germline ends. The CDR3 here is CSAAPGVEQFF. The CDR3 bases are TGCAGTGCCGCACCTGGGGTAGAGCAGTTCTTC.

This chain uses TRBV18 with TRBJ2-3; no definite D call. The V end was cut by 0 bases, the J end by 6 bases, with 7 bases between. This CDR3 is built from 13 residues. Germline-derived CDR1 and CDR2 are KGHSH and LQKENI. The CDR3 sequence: CASSPPFSDTQYF. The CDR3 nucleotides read TGTGCCAGCTCACCACCGTTTTCCGATACGCAGTATTTT. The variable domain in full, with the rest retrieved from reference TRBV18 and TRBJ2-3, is NAGVMQNPRHLVRRRGQEARLRCSPMKGHSHVYWYRQLPEEGLKFMVYLQKENIIDESGMPKERFSAEFPKEGPSILRIQQVVRGDSAAYFCASSPPFSDTQYFGPGTRLTVL.

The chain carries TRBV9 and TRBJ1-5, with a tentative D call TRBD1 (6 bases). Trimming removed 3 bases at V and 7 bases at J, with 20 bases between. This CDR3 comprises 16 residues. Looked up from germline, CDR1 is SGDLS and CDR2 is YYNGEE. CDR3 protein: CASSAAGQTGGQPQHF. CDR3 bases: TGTGCCAGCAGCGCCGCCGGACAGACTGGGGGACAGCCCCAGCATTTT. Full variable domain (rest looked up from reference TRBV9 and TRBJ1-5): DSGVTQTPKHLITATGQRVTLRCSPRSGDLSVYWYQQSLDQGLQFLIQYYNGEERAKGNILERFSAQQFPDLHSELNLSSLELGDSALYFCASSAAGQTGGQPQHFGDGTRLSIL.

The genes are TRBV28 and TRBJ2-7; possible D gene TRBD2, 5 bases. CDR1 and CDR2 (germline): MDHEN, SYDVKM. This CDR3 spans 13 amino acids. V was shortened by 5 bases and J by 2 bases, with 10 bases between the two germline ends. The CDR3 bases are TGTGCCAGCAGTGGAGGATCCCCCTACGAGCAGTACTTC. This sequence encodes CASSGGSPYEQYF.

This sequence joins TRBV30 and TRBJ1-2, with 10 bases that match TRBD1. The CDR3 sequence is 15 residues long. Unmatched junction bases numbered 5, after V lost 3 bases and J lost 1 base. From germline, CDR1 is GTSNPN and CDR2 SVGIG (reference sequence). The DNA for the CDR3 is TGTGCCTGGAGCGGGGACAGGGGATTTAACTATGGCTACACCTTC. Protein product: CAWSGDRGFNYGYTF.

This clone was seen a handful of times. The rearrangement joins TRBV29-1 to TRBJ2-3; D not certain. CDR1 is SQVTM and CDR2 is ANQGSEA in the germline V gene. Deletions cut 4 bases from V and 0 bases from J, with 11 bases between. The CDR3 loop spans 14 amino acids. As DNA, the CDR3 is TGCAGCGTTGGAGCCCATGCTAGCACAGATACGCAGTATTTT. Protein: CSVGAHASTDTQYF.

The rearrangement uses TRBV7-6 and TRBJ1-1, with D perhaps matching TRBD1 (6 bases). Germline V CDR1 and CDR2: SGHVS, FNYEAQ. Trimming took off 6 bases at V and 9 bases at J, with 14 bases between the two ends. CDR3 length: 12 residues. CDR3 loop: CASSTTGTKAFF. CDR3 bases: TGTGCCAGCAGTACGACCGGGACAAAAGCTTTCTTT. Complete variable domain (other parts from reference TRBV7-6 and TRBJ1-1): GAGVSQSPRYKVTKRGQDVALRCDPISGHVSLYWYRQALGQGPEFLTYFNYEAQQDKSGLPNDRFSAERPEGSISTLTIQRTEQRDSAMYRCASSTTGTKAFFGQGTRLTVV.

This chain's CDR3 is CASSGRVNTGELFF. The CDR3 region has the DNA TGTGCCAGCAGCGGCAGGGTGAACACCGGGGAGCTGTTTTTT. The V and J genes are TRBV9 and TRBJ2-2, with D possibly matching TRBD1 (5 bases). V dropped 3 bases and J dropped 1 base, with 7 bases sitting between them. CDR1 is SGDLS, CDR2 YYNGEE, per germline. The CDR3 spans 14 residues.

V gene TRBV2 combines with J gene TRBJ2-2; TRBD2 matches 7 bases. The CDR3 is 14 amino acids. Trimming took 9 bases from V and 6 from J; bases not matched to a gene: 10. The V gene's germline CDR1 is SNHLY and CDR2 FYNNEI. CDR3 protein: CASTETSRPGELFF. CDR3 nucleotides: TGTGCCAGTACGGAGACTAGCAGGCCCGGGGAGCTGTTTTTT.

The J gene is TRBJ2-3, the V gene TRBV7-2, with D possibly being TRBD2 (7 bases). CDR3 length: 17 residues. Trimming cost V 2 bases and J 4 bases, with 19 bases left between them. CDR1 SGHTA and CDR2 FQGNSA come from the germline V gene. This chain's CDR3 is CASSLTGGAGRADTQYF. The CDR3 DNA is TGTGCCAGCAGCTTAACGGGGGGCGCGGGTCGCGCAGATACGCAGTATTTT.

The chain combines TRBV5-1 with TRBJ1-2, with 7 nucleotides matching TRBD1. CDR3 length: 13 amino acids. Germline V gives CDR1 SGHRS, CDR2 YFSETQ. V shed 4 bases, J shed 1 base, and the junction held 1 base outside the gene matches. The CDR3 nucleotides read TGCGCCAGCAGCCGGGACAGTAACTATGGCTACACCTTC. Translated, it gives CASSRDSNYGYTF.